The clone carrying this TCR beta chain was counted only a few times. Antigen: not known. The CDR3 goes on 3 residues after the read ends, and that part is filled in from the germline J gene. Measured with immunoSEQ multiplex PCR; TCRdb has only the in-frame clones, and not every one. The sample is made up of about 34,000 clones, none counted only once. The sample belongs to a study of T cell clonality in common variable immunodeficiency. Study results and limitations: The cause of increased CVID clonality remains unclear without subpopulation sequencing. Common variable immunodeficiency TCR beta sequences reportedly had fewer deletions and N-nucleotide insertions. Patient heterogeneity in the CVID cohort limited correlations between repertoire features and clinical complications.

In germline, CDR1 is MNHNS, CDR2 SASEGT. This CDR3 contains 15 residues. Germline trimming cut 3 bases from V and 5 bases from J; bases unmatched to any gene: 4. This rearrangement joins TRBV6-1 to TRBJ2-3; 11 positions agree with TRBD2. The sequence came from a human donor with common variable immunodeficiency. Source material: peripheral blood mononuclear cells. CDR3 DNA, as far as it was read: TGTGCCAGCAGTGATAGCGGGAGGGCAGGAGATACG. It is translated as CASSDSGRAGDT. The full CDR3 protein is CASSDSGRAGDTQYF.